The 24 T cell receptor beta chains listed next were all sequenced from one sample in a study of metastatic and nonmetastatic thyroid tumors. TCRdb re-processed the PCR reads through MiXCR. This repertoire shows around 17,000 clones, roughly 24% found once; its top ten account for roughly 15%. No patient received treatment before thyroid surgery. The sample consisted of adjacent normal tissue. The receptors derive from a female donor with papillary thyroid cancer or a benign thyroid nodule (not recorded which). Some clones in this sample may be carry-over from other donors' samples.

V is TRBV6-1 and J is TRBJ2-1; D might be TRBD2 (5 bases). V lost 5 bases and J 6 bases, leaving 14 bases between the germline ends. Germline V gene data show CDR1 as MNHNS and CDR2 as SASEGT. The CDR3 extends over 14 amino acids. In nucleotides, the CDR3 is TGTGCCAGCAGTTCCGGGATCCACGGCAATGAGCAGTTCTTC. The encoded protein is CASSSGIHGNEQFF.

As regards this clone: At one boundary the junction diverges from the germline segment, which might be a read error. This chain links TRBV6-5 with TRBJ2-7; 7 bases are a match to TRBD2. Germline CDR1 and CDR2: MNHEY and SVGAGI. The CDR3 has 15 amino acids. CDR3 nucleotide sequence: TGTGCCAGCAGTTATGGGGGGGGTAGCGAGTACGATCAGTACTTC. Its protein product is CASSYGGGSEYDQYF.

This sequence joins TRBV20-1 and TRBJ1-4, with 9 bases aligning to TRBD1. This CDR3 comprises 15 residues. Germline V gives CDR1 DFQATT, CDR2 SNEGSKA (reference sequence). J gave up 8 bases and V 3 bases, and 10 bases lay outside the gene matches. This chain's CDR3 is CSAREAGTGSEKLFF. In nucleotides, the CDR3 is TGCAGTGCTAGGGAAGCCGGGACAGGGAGCGAAAAACTGTTTTTT.

This clone appeared a few times. V and J are TRBV6-5 and TRBJ2-2; no clear D gene. CDR3 length: 13 residues. CDR1 is MNHEY and CDR2 is SVGAGI in the germline V gene. V lost 1 base and J lost 8, with 8 bases in between. CDR3 residues: CASSYFSAGELFF. Written as DNA, the CDR3 is TGTGCCAGCAGTTACTTCAGTGCAGGGGAGCTGTTTTTT.

This chain joins TRBV2 and TRBJ1-1; 7 nucleotides line up with TRBD1. CDR3 length: 14 amino acids. Unmatched junction bases numbered 8, after V lost 10 bases and J lost 0 bases. CDR1 is SNHLY and CDR2 is FYNNEI in the germline V gene. The CDR3 nucleotides are TGTGCCAACACCTGGGACAGCATGAACACTGAAGCTTTCTTT. Its translation: CANTWDSMNTEAFF. The full variable domain, rest sourced from reference TRBV2 and TRBJ1-1, is EPEVTQTPSHQVTQMGQEVILRCVPISNHLYFYWYRQILGQKVEFLVSFYNNEISEKSEIFDDQFSVERPDGSNFTLKIRSTKLEDSAMYFCANTWDSMNTEAFFGQGTRLTVV.

This clone has just a few counts. J is TRBJ2-2 and V is TRBV6-1, with 13 bases matching TRBD2. With V trimmed by 6 bases and J by 5 bases, 6 bases remained unmatched. The CDR3 spans 16 residues. Germline V gene data show CDR1 as MNHNS and CDR2 as SASEGT. CDR3 in amino acids: CASRGLAGVRTGELFF. CDR3 DNA sequence: TGTGCCAGCAGAGGACTAGCGGGAGTGAGAACCGGGGAGCTGTTTTTT.

V is TRBV20-1 and J is TRBJ2-1; D call uncertain. This CDR3 comprises 13 residues. The germline V and J ends were trimmed by 8 bases and 0 bases, with 11 bases remaining between them. In germline, CDR1 is DFQATT, CDR2 SNEGSKA (reference sequence). The CDR3 DNA reads TGCAGTCCGAGAAGACCCTCCTACAATGAGCAGTTCTTC. It is translated as CSPRRPSYNEQFF.

There are a few counts of this clone. The rearrangement uses TRBV10-3 and TRBJ1-2; D may be TRBD1 (5 bases). The CDR3 loop spans 13 amino acids. V lost 4 bases, J lost 6 bases, and 12 bases lay in between. Germline lookup yields CDR1 ENHRY and CDR2 SYGVKD. CDR3 sequence: CAISATASHGYTF. The CDR3 region has the DNA TGTGCCATCAGTGCGACAGCCTCCCATGGCTACACCTTC.

This clone was seen a few times. V and J are TRBV9 and TRBJ1-1; D remains unclear. The CDR3 length is 12 residues. Germline V lookup: CDR1 SGDLS, CDR2 YYNGEE. V was cut by 3 bases and J by 4 bases, with 7 bases left in between. CDR3 coding DNA: TGTGCCAGCAGCGGGGGTAGCACTGAAGCTTTCTTT. This codes for CASSGGSTEAFF.

V and J are TRBV20-1 and TRBJ2-1; D call uncertain. The ends were cut back, 2 bases at V and 8 bases at J, with 13 bases in the middle. Germline V lookup: CDR1 DFQATT, CDR2 SNEGSKA (reference sequence). The CDR3 sequence is 13 residues long. The CDR3 DNA is TGCAGTGCTAGACATCCGATTCCCGATGAGCAGTTCTTC. It yields the protein CSARHPIPDEQFF.

The chain carries TRBV6-5 and TRBJ2-7; 7 nucleotides align to TRBD2. V lost 2 bases, J lost 2 bases, and 6 bases stayed unmatched. The germline CDR1 and CDR2 sequences are MNHEY and SVGAGI. This CDR3 is 15 amino acids long. The CDR3 protein is CASSYGGAGTYEQYF. The CDR3 DNA reads TGTGCCAGCAGTTACGGGGGAGCGGGGACCTACGAGCAGTACTTC.

Comments on this clone: This may arise from a read error, as a much more abundant clone is one base away. This CDR3 is also generated by other DNA sequences in the sample. The chain uses TRBV20-1 and TRBJ2-3; 8 positions agree with TRBD2. This CDR3 comprises 13 residues. Germline V gene data show CDR1 as DFQATT and CDR2 as SNEGSKA (reference sequence). This chain's CDR3 is CSARGGGSNTQYF. The CDR3 DNA is TGCAGTGCTAGAGGCGGGGGGTCGAATACTCAGTATTTT.

The rearrangement joins TRBV28 to TRBJ2-7; TRBD2 agrees at 10 bases. Germline-derived CDR1 and CDR2 are MDHEN and SYDVKM. The CDR3 sequence is 15 residues long. V trimming: 5 bases; J trimming: 6 bases; junction bases outside the gene matches: 10. CDR3 loop: CASSPPGTSVGEQYF. CDR3 DNA sequence: TGTGCCAGCAGTCCCCCCGGGACTAGCGTAGGCGAGCAGTACTTC.

The gene calls are TRBV5-4 and TRBJ1-3; 9 nucleotides line up with TRBD1. There are 14 residues in the CDR3. Germline assignment: CDR1 SGHNT and CDR2 YYREEE (reference sequence). The J segment lost 8 bases and the V segment lost 3 bases, leaving 6 bases of the junction unmatched. CDR3 sequence: CASSSGQGTDTIYF. CDR3 sequence (DNA): TGTGCCAGCAGCTCGGGACAGGGCACAGACACCATATATTTT.

This clone occurred a few times. The rearrangement joins TRBV20-1 to TRBJ2-3; TRBD2 aligns across 7 bases. Trimming removed 5 bases from V and 4 bases from J; junction bases left unmatched: 12. This CDR3 is 15 amino acids long. Looked up from germline, CDR1 is DFQATT and CDR2 is SNEGSKA (reference sequence). The chain's CDR3 is CSAQGSREWPDTQYF. CDR3 in DNA: TGCAGTGCTCAAGGTTCGCGGGAGTGGCCAGATACGCAGTATTTT.

The sample holds a few counts of this clone. This chain joins TRBV20-1 and TRBJ2-3; 9 positions match TRBD2. Unmatched junction bases numbered 10, after V lost 1 base and J lost 5 bases. The CDR3 sequence is 16 residues long. CDR1 and CDR2 from the germline V gene are DFQATT and SNEGSKA (reference sequence). The CDR3 loop reads CSARVKASGALDTQYF. The CDR3 DNA reads TGCAGTGCTAGAGTAAAGGCTAGCGGGGCCTTAGATACGCAGTATTTT.

The table lists this clone with a few counts. The chain is built from TRBV28 and TRBJ2-7; possibly TRBD1 or TRBD2 for D (5 bases each). The CDR3 runs 15 residues. The V and J ends lost 4 bases and 2 bases respectively, with 15 bases between them. Germline values: CDR1 MDHEN, CDR2 SYDVKM. CDR3 loop: CASSSPRDGAYEQYF. The DNA of the CDR3 is TGTGCCAGCAGTTCCCCCCGGGACGGTGCCTACGAGCAGTACTTC. Full variable domain (remainder filled in from reference TRBV28 and TRBJ2-7): DVKVTQSSRYLVKRTGEKVFLECVQDMDHENMFWYRQDPGLGLRLIYFSYDVKMKEKGDIPEGYSVSREKKERFSLILESASTNQTSMYLCASSSPRDGAYEQYFGPGTRLTVT.

This chain connects TRBV20-1 to TRBJ2-1; a weak D match, TRBD2 (5 bases). This CDR3 is 16 amino acids long. The V gene lost 8 bases and the J gene lost 7 bases, with 27 bases spanning the gap. The germline gives CDR1 DFQATT, CDR2 SNEGSKA (reference sequence). The DNA of the CDR3 is TGCAGTCTCGAGCGGTCTCGCGGGCATCGCCGAAATGAGCAGTTCTTC. Its translation: CSLERSRGHRRNEQFF.

This clone was seen only a few times. CDR3 protein: CASSSSGVGGGELFF. CDR3 sequence (DNA): TGTGCCAGCAGCTCGAGCGGGGTAGGGGGCGGGGAGCTGTTTTTT. This chain uses TRBV7-3 with TRBJ2-2; possible D gene TRBD2, 7 bases. Germline values: CDR1 SGHTA, CDR2 FQGTGA. V was clipped by 4 bases and J by 7 bases, with 16 bases between them. This CDR3 is built from 15 residues.

J is TRBJ2-7 and V is TRBV3-1; D is unresolved. Germline V gene lookup returns CDR1 LGHDT and CDR2 YNNKEL (reference sequence). V was pared by 1 base and J by 6 bases, with 7 bases between. This CDR3 is built from 12 residues. For the CDR3, the DNA is TGTGCCAGCAGCCAAGTCCGTTCCGAGCAGTACTTC. This translates into CASSQVRSEQYF.

The chain uses TRBV2 and TRBJ2-7, with TRBD2 matching over 8 bases. Trimming took 7 bases from V and 4 from J; bases not matched to a gene: 6. Germline CDR1 SNHLY, CDR2 FYNNEI. This CDR3 is built from 13 residues. The CDR3 loop is CASTAGALYEQYF. The CDR3 DNA reads as TGTGCCAGCACAGCGGGAGCCTTATACGAGCAGTACTTC.

Only a few counts were recorded for this clone. Germline and junction disagree at one end, which may indicate a read error. The genes are TRBV6-1 and TRBJ2-1, with TRBD2 matching over 14 bases. Germline-derived CDR1 and CDR2 are MNHNS and SASEGT. The CDR3 totals 16 residues. CDR3 sequence (DNA): TGTGCCAGCAGTGGGGGGACTAGCGGGAGTCTGAAGGAGCAGTTCTTT. Its protein is CASSGGTSGSLKEQFF.

This clone was picked up a small number of times. This may be a read error, as it is one base from a much larger clone. The chain couples TRBV27 to TRBJ2-7, with 9 bases fitting TRBD2. Unmatched junction bases numbered 18, after V lost 5 bases and J lost 4 bases. CDR3 length: 18 amino acids. The germline CDR1 and CDR2 sequences are MNHEY and SMNVEV (reference sequence). CDR3 amino acids: CASSQAEVTSGAPYEQYF. Written as DNA, the CDR3 is TGTGCCAGCAGTCAGGCCGAGGTGACTAGCGGAGCCCCTTACGAGCAGTACTTC.

This clone has just a few counts. The CDR3 sequence is CSARDLTGENYGYTF. In DNA form, the CDR3 reads TGCAGTGCTAGAGATCTGACAGGGGAAAACTATGGCTACACCTTC. The V and J genes are TRBV20-1 and TRBJ1-2, with TRBD1 matching over 8 bases. V lost 0 bases and J lost 2; bases outside the gene matches: 5. Germline V gene data show CDR1 as DFQATT and CDR2 as SNEGSKA (reference sequence). The CDR3 runs to 15 residues.